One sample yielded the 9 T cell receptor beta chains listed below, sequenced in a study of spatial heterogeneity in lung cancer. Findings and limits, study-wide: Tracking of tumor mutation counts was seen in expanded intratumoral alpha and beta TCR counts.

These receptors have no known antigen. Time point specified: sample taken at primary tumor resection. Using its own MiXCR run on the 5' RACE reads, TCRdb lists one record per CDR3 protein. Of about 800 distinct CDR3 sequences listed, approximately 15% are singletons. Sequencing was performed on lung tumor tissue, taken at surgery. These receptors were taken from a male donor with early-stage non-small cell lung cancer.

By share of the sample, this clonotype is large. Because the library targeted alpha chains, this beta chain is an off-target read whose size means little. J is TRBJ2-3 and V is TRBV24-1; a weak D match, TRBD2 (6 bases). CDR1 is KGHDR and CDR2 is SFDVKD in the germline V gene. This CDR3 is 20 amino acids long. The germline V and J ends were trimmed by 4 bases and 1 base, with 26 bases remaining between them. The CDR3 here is CATSDSFVPYQAGGTDTQYF. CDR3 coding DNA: TGTGCCACCAGTGACAGCTTCGTCCCTTATCAAGCGGGTGGCACAGATACGCAGTATTTT.

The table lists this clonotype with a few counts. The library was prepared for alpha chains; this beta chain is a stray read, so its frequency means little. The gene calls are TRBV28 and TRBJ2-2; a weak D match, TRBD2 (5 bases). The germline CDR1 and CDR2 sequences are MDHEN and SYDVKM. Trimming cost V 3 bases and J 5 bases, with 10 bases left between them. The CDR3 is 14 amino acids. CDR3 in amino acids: CASSFPTGTGELFF. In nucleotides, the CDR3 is TGTGCCAGCAGTTTTCCGACGGGGACCGGGGAGCTGTTTTTT.

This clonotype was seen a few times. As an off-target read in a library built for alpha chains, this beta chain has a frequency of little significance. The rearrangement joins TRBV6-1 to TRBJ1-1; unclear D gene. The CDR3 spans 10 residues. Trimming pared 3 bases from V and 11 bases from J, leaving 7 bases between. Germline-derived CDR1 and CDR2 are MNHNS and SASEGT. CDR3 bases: TGTGCCAGCAGTGACAGGCTCGCTTTCTTT. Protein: CASSDRLAFF.

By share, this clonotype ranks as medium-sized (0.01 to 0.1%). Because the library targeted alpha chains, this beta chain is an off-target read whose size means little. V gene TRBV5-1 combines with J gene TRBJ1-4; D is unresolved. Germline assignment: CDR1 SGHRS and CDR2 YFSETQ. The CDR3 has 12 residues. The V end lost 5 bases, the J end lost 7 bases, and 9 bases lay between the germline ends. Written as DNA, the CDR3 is TGCGCCAGCAGAAGGGATGCTGAAAAACTGTTTTTT. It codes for CASRRDAEKLFF.

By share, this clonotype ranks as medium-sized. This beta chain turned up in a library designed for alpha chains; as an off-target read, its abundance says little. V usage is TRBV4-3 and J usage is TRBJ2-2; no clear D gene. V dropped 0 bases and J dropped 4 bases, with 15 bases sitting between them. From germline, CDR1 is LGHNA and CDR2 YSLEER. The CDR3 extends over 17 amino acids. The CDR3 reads CASSQDNPLGPTGELFF. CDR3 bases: TGCGCCAGCAGCCAAGATAATCCCCTCGGGCCCACCGGGGAGCTGTTTTTT.

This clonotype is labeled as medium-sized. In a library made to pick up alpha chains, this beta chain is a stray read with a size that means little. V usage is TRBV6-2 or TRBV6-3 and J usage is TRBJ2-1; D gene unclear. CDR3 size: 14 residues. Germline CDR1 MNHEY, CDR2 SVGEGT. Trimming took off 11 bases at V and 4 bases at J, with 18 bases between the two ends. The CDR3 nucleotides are TGTGCCTCCTCGGCGGCCGAACGATACAATGAGCAGTTCTTC. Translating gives CASSAAERYNEQFF.

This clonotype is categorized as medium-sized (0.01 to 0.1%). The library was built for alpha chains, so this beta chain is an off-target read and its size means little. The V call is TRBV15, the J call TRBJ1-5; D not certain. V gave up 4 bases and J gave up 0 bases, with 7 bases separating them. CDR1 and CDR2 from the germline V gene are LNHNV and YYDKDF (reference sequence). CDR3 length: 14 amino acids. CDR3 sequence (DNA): TGTGCCACCAGCAAATATTATAGCAATCAGCCCCAGCATTTT. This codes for CATSKYYSNQPQHF.

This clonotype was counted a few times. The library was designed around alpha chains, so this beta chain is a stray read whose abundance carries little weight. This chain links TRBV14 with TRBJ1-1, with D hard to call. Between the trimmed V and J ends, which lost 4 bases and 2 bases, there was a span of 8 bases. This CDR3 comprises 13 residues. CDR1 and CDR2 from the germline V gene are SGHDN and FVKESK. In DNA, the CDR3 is TGTGCCAGCAGCCCTACAGTAAACACTGAAGCTTTCTTT. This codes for CASSPTVNTEAFF. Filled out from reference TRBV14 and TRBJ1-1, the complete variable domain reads EAGVTQFPSHSVIEKGQTVTLRCDPISGHDNLYWYRRVMGKEIKFLLHFVKESKQDESGMPNNRFLAERTGGTYSTLKVQPAELEDSGVYFCASSPTVNTEAFFGQGTRLTVV.

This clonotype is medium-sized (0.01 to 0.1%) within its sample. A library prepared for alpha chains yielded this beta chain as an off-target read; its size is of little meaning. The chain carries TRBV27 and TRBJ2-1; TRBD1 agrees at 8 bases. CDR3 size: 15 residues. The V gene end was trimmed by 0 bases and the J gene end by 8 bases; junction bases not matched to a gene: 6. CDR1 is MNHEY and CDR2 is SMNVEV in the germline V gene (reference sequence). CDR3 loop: CASSLSAGGAYEQFF. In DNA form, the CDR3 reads TGTGCCAGCAGTTTATCAGCAGGGGGCGCGTATGAGCAGTTCTTC.